These 19 T cell receptor beta chains came from one sample sequenced in a study of beta chain features in type 1 diabetes. The study's findings and limits: Type 1 diabetes patients had TCRB CDR3s that were shorter (moderately but significantly so) in all four CD4+ subsets.

No antigen is known for these receptors. The sequenced template was cDNA made from the entire isolated RNA. TCRdb's copy holds only in-frame clones and misses some; the assay was immunoSEQ multiplex PCR. The table has a few hundred thousand clones, around 20% seen once; the top ten hold 0.028%. Source material: naive CD4+ T cells from blood. The receptor set was obtained from a woman between 40 and 55 years old with type 1 diabetes.

A few counts support this clone. The chain is built from TRBV7-2 and TRBJ2-7, with 8 bases identical to TRBD1. The germline CDR1 and CDR2 sequences are SGHTA and FQGNSA. V shed 5 bases, J shed 6 bases, and the junction held 12 bases outside the gene matches. This CDR3 spans 15 amino acids. CDR3 coding DNA: TGTGCCAGCAGCGGACCGGGACAGGAGGCCCTCGAGCAGTACTTC. Encoded protein: CASSGPGQEALEQYF. Based on the CDR3 plus reference TRBV7-2 and TRBJ2-7, the full variable domain is GAGVSQSPSNKVTEKGKDVELRCDPISGHTALYWYRQSLGQGLEFLIYFQGNSAPDKSGLPSDRFSAERTGGSVSTLTIQRTQQEDSAVYLCASSGPGQEALEQYFGPGTRLTVT.

This clone appeared a few times. The rearrangement links TRBV10-3 to TRBJ2-3; TRBD2 agrees at 12 bases. V shed 5 bases, J shed 3 bases, and the junction held 3 bases outside the gene matches. The CDR3 runs 15 residues. Germline lookup yields CDR1 ENHRY and CDR2 SYGVKD. As DNA, the CDR3 is TGTGCCATCAGTCGACTAGCGGGAGCTACAGATACGCAGTATTTT. Residues: CAISRLAGATDTQYF.

V usage is TRBV5-1 and J usage is TRBJ2-5, with a possible D match to TRBD1 (6 bases). The CDR3 has 14 amino acids. V dropped 5 bases and J dropped 1 base, with 12 bases sitting between them. Germline V gives CDR1 SGHRS, CDR2 YFSETQ. In DNA, the CDR3 is TGCGCCAGCAGGACACAGGGTGGCCAAGAGACCCAGTACTTC. This translates into CASRTQGGQETQYF.

This clone was found a few times. The chain joins TRBV14 to TRBJ2-7; the D is unclear. The CDR3 contains 12 residues. The germline CDR1 and CDR2 sequences are SGHDN and FVKESK. Trimming took 1 base from V and 3 from J, leaving 4 bases between them. As DNA, the CDR3 is TGTGCCAGCAGCCAAGTCAGCTACGAGCAGTACTTC. Amino acid sequence: CASSQVSYEQYF.

This clone came up a few times. This sequence joins TRBV25-1 and TRBJ2-1; 12 positions match TRBD2. V trimming: 4 bases; J trimming: 4 bases; junction bases outside the gene matches: 5. In germline, CDR1 is MGHDK, CDR2 SYGVNS. This CDR3 comprises 16 residues. CDR3 bases: TGTGCCAGCAGTGGTTACACTAGCGGGAGGTACAATGAGCAGTTCTTC. It yields the protein CASSGYTSGRYNEQFF.

This chain connects TRBV5-1 to TRBJ2-7; 8 bases match TRBD1. The CDR3 sequence is 14 residues long. CDR1 is SGHRS, CDR2 YFSETQ, per germline. J gave up 5 bases and V 2 bases, and 6 bases lay outside the gene matches. As DNA, the CDR3 is TGCGCCAGCAGCTTCGGACAGGGAGGCGACGAGCAGTACTTC. Translated, it gives CASSFGQGGDEQYF.

The V gene is TRBV29-1, the J gene TRBJ1-4; D is undetermined. Germline values: CDR1 SQVTM, CDR2 ANQGSEA. The V and J ends lost 7 bases and 8 bases respectively, with 17 bases between them. This CDR3 has 13 residues. This chain's CDR3 is CSASRSKWEKLFF. CDR3 bases: TGCAGCGCTTCCAGGTCTAAATGGGAAAAACTGTTTTTT. Variable domain in full (rest from reference TRBV29-1 and TRBJ1-4): SAVISQKPSRDICQRGTSLTIQCQVDSQVTMMFWYRQQPGQSLTLIATANQGSEATYESGFVIDKFPISRPNLTFSTLTVSNMSPEDSSIYLCSASRSKWEKLFFGSGTQLSVL.

This clone has only one observation. The chain couples TRBV5-1 to TRBJ1-5; possibly TRBD1 for D (5 bases). Per germline, CDR1 SGHRS and CDR2 YFSETQ. Trimming removed 1 base at V and 5 bases at J, with 13 bases between. The CDR3 contains 15 residues. The CDR3 DNA sequence: TGCGCCAGCAGCTTGATGGGGGGTCAGGATCAGCCCCAGCATTTT. It encodes CASSLMGGQDQPQHF.

V gene TRBV7-2 combines with J gene TRBJ2-3, with unresolved D. The ends were cut back, 5 bases at V and 2 bases at J, with 11 bases in the middle. This CDR3 contains 14 residues. Germline lookup yields CDR1 SGHTA and CDR2 FQGNSA. CDR3 coding DNA: TGTGCCAGCAGCCTTAGACATACCACAGATACGCAGTATTTT. Translating gives CASSLRHTTDTQYF.

The V gene is TRBV28, the J gene TRBJ1-6; the match to TRBD1 covers 9 bases. There are 14 residues in the CDR3. The germline V gene encodes CDR1 MDHEN and CDR2 SYDVKM. The CDR3 sequence: CAVWDRDGGSPLHF. The CDR3 DNA sequence: TGTGCAGTTTGGGACAGGGACGGAGGATCACCCCTCCACTTT.

This clone was seen once. This chain joins TRBV5-1 and TRBJ2-1, with 11 nucleotides matching TRBD2. Germline V gene lookup returns CDR1 SGHRS and CDR2 YFSETQ. CDR3 length: 15 residues. V shed 2 bases, J shed 5 bases, and the junction held 3 bases outside the gene matches. The CDR3 loop is CASSFTSGGHNEQFF. The CDR3 DNA reads as TGCGCCAGCAGCTTCACTAGCGGGGGACACAATGAGCAGTTCTTC.

The chain links TRBV20-1 to TRBJ2-3; D call uncertain. V shed 6 bases and J shed 4 bases, with 8 bases lying between them. CDR1 is DFQATT and CDR2 is SNEGSKA in the germline V gene (reference sequence). The CDR3 spans 11 residues. CDR3 nucleotides: TGCAGTGCCGACACCGCAGATACGCAGTATTTT. Amino acids: CSADTADTQYF.

A word on this clone: The identical CDR3 is also encoded by other nucleotide sequences in the sample. The rearrangement joins TRBV7-2 to TRBJ2-5; D is unclear. This CDR3 region has 12 residues. Germline V gene lookup returns CDR1 SGHTA and CDR2 FQGNSA. Between the trimmed V and J ends, which lost 1 base and 5 bases, there was a span of 5 bases. The CDR3 spells CASSLVRETQYF. In DNA, the CDR3 is TGTGCCAGCAGCTTAGTCCGGGAGACCCAGTACTTC.

The CDR3 spells CASRRSSVNTGELFF. The CDR3 DNA reads as TGTGCCAGCAGAAGGAGCAGTGTGAACACCGGGGAGCTGTTTTTT. V is TRBV25-1 and J is TRBJ2-2; D remains unclear. V was cut by 6 bases and J by 1 base, with 12 bases left in between. The CDR3 length is 15 residues. CDR1 and CDR2 from the germline V gene are MGHDK and SYGVNS.

V is TRBV5-6 and J is TRBJ2-7; D remains unclear. Trimming shortened V by 4 bases and J by 1 base, and 6 bases separated the two germline ends. CDR1 and CDR2 (germline): SGHDT, YYEEEE. This CDR3 comprises 12 residues. The CDR3 spells CASSPGSYEQYF. The CDR3 DNA is TGTGCCAGCAGCCCCGGGTCCTACGAGCAGTACTTC.

The V and J genes are TRBV10-3 and TRBJ2-7; 7 positions agree with TRBD1. V trimming: 7 bases; J trimming: 2 bases; junction bases outside the gene matches: 8. The CDR3 length is 14 residues. Per the germline V gene, CDR1 is ENHRY and CDR2 is SYGVKD. CDR3 coding DNA: TGTGCCATCAAAATACAGGGGCCTACCTACGAGCAGTACTTC. Residues: CAIKIQGPTYEQYF.

The chain carries TRBV7-3 and TRBJ2-1, with D unresolved. Germline CDR1 SGHTA, CDR2 FQGTGA. The CDR3 has 14 residues. V was trimmed by 1 base and J by 5 bases, leaving 9 bases between them. The CDR3 protein is CASSLNRVNNEQFF. CDR3 coding DNA: TGTGCCAGCAGCTTAAATCGTGTTAACAATGAGCAGTTCTTC.

This clone was picked up a small number of times. The rearrangement joins TRBV5-4 to TRBJ1-2; a weak D match, TRBD1 (5 bases). Trimming pared 2 bases from V and 8 bases from J, leaving 19 bases between. Germline lookup yields CDR1 SGHNT and CDR2 YYREEE (reference sequence). The CDR3 covers 15 residues. The CDR3 DNA follows: TGTGCCAGCAGCTTATGGACCGCAGGGATAGACGGCTACACCTTC. This codes for CASSLWTAGIDGYTF.

The rearrangement joins TRBV7-2 to TRBJ2-3, with 12 nucleotides matching TRBD2. The ends lost 4 bases at V and 2 bases at J; junction bases unmatched: 4. This CDR3 spans 16 amino acids. Germline V gene sequence: CDR1 SGHTA, CDR2 FQGNSA. The CDR3 coding sequence is TGTGCCAGCAGCTCGACTAGCGGGGGACCCACAGATACGCAGTATTTT. This translates into CASSSTSGGPTDTQYF.